Included here is one TCR beta chain sequence, with context. The method was immunoSEQ multiplex PCR; TCRdb's version includes in-frame clones alone and lacks a portion of them. The repertoire holds around 340,000 clones, with about 88% as singletons. This record belongs to a study of Ad26.COV2.S vaccination and SARS-CoV-2 variants. The germline CDR1 and CDR2 sequences are LGHDT and YNNKEL (reference sequence). Between the trimmed V and J ends, which lost 3 bases and 2 bases, there was a span of 0 bases. This CDR3 is 11 amino acids long. Described treatment: over 15 received Ad26.COV2.S at low or high dose, single or two shots; 5 received placebo; per-sample allocation not given. The investigators took samples on day 63 after the first vaccine or placebo injection.

The chain is built from TRBV3-1 (or the pseudogene TRBV3-2) and TRBJ2-3, with unresolved D. The starting material was peripheral blood, obtained in a trial of Ad26.COV2.S vaccine versus placebo. The TCR originated in a person between 18 and 60 years old who received the Ad26.COV2.S COVID-19 vaccine or a placebo. CDR3 in amino acids: CASSHTDTQYF. In DNA, the CDR3 is TGTGCCAGCAGCCACACAGATACGCAGTATTTT.